This T cell receptor beta chain was identified during a study of OX40 agonist ivuxolimab in advanced cancers. The CDR3 has 14 residues. After removal of 4 bases from V and 4 bases from J, the junction contained 4 bases not matched to a gene. Germline CDR1 and CDR2: MDHEN and SYDVKM. The data were produced by immunoSEQ multiplex PCR, yet TCRdb's version contains in-frame clones alone and is incomplete. The data contain about 78,000 clones, about nine tenths of them singletons. This sequence originates from an adult with an advanced solid tumor such as melanoma, head and neck, liver or kidney cancer. J is TRBJ2-1 and V is TRBV28; TRBD2 matches at 7 bases. The sample in question was CD4+ or CD8+ T cells sorted from blood, obtained in a trial of the OX40 agonist ivuxolimab. CDR3 in DNA: TGTGCCAGCAGTTCTGGGGGAGGGTACAATGAGCAGTTCTTC. This encodes CASSSGGGYNEQFF.